A selection of T cell receptor beta chains follows, all from one sample in a study of shared clonotypes between healthy human individuals. Generated by immunoSEQ multiplex PCR, the TCRdb table keeps only in-frame clones and is missing some. This sample has under 1,100,000 clones; under 80% occur once, and the top ten carry about 1.5%. Input material: memory CD4+ T cells sorted from blood. The receptors shown here come from a man between 18 and 35 years old in good health. Each CDR3 is given with its conserved first and last residue. A D gene is named only where the DNA matches it firmly. The size entry is marked missing in some rows and otherwise reads once, few, many or a size class.

D	size	J	V	CDR3	DNA
TRBD1	.	TRBJ1-3	TRBV18	CASSQGQSGTNTIYF	TGTGCCAGCTCACAGGGACAGTCGGGGACGAACACCATATATTTT
.	.	TRBJ1-1	TRBV2	CASSVLGQNTEAFF	TGTGCCAGCAGTGTTCTCGGACAGAACACTGAAGCTTTCTTT
.	.	TRBJ2-6	TRBV6-5	CAIPGDSGANVLTF	TGTGCCATCCCCGGGGACTCTGGGGCCAACGTCCTGACTTTC
TRBD1	.	TRBJ2-7	TRBV30	CAWSVRGTGTHYEQYF	TGTGCCTGGAGTGTACGGGGGACAGGGACCCACTACGAGCAGTACTTC
TRBD1	many	TRBJ1-5	TRBV2	CASRGTGAQPQHF	TGTGCCAGCAGGGGGACAGGGGCTCAGCCCCAGCATTTT
TRBD2	.	TRBJ2-2	TRBV7-2	CASSLGTPAGVGELFF	TGTGCCAGCAGCTTAGGTACTCCAGCGGGAGTCGGGGAGCTGTTTTTT
TRBD2	.	TRBJ2-2	TRBV30	CAWGSGVNTGELFF	TGTGCCTGGGGGAGCGGGGTTAACACCGGGGAGCTGTTTTTT
.	.	TRBJ2-7	TRBV19	CASSDRTRAYEQYF	TGTGCCAGTAGTGACAGGACGAGGGCCTACGAGCAGTACTTC
TRBD1	.	TRBJ2-7	TRBV9	CASSPGDRESHEQYF	TGTGCCAGCAGCCCGGGGGACAGGGAGTCCCACGAGCAGTACTTC
.	.	TRBJ1-1	TRBV6-6	CASSPTGAEAFF	TGTGCCAGCAGTCCCACGGGGGCTGAAGCTTTCTTT
.	once	TRBJ2-7	TRBV6-6	CASRSGAFSYEQYF	TGTGCCAGCAGGTCCGGGGCCTTTTCCTACGAGCAGTACTTC
TRBD1	.	TRBJ2-7	TRBV27	CASSRSGGLSYEQYF	TGTGCCAGCAGTCGGTCAGGGGGCCTTTCTTACGAGCAGTACTTC
.	.	TRBJ2-7	TRBV6-6	CASSYELPYEQYF	TGTGCCAGCAGTTACGAACTACCCTACGAGCAGTACTTC
TRBD2	.	TRBJ2-7	TRBV13	CASSFRRGEKQYF	TGTGCCAGCAGCTTCAGGCGGGGGGAGAAGCAGTACTTC
.	.	TRBJ1-1	TRBV9	CASSVGQLNTEAFF	TGTGCCAGCAGCGTAGGACAGCTAAACACTGAAGCTTTCTTT
.	.	TRBJ2-7	TRBV11-2	CASSLARGEQYF	TGTGCCAGCAGCTTAGCCAGGGGCGAGCAGTACTTC
TRBD1	.	TRBJ2-2	TRBV2	CASTAGTVRNTGELFF	TGTGCCAGCACCGCCGGGACAGTGCGAAACACCGGGGAGCTGTTTTTT
.	.	TRBJ1-4	TRBV2	CASSRGLDEKLFF	TGTGCCAGCAGTCGAGGGTTGGATGAAAAACTGTTTTTT
.	.	TRBJ2-1	TRBV4-1	CASSQEEAGAHTYNEQFF	TGCGCCAGCAGCCAAGAGGAGGCGGGGGCCCATACCTACAATGAGCAGTTCTTC
TRBD2	few	TRBJ2-3	TRBV7-2	CASTYRGGDRDTQYF	TGTGCCAGCACCTACCGGGGAGGGGATAGAGATACGCAGTATTTT
.	.	TRBJ1-3	TRBV10-3	CAAQGSGNTIYF	TGTGCCGCACAGGGATCTGGAAACACCATATATTTT
.	.	TRBJ1-5	TRBV5-4	CASSLGTNQPQHF	TGTGCCAGCAGCCTTGGGACAAATCAGCCCCAGCATTTT
.	.	TRBJ2-1	TRBV7-9	CASSWSGYNEQFF	TGTGCCAGCAGCTGGTCGGGCTACAATGAGCAGTTCTTC
TRBD2	.	TRBJ2-3	TRBV9	CASSVGPSGREADTQYF	TGTGCCAGCAGCGTAGGGCCTAGCGGGAGAGAGGCAGATACGCAGTATTTT
.	many	TRBJ2-7	TRBV7-2	CASSQDTNGRVMGYEQYF	TGTGCCAGCAGCCAAGATACAAACGGAAGGGTCATGGGTTACGAGCAGTACTTC
TRBD2	.	TRBJ2-5	TRBV5-1	CASSLGLAGTQETQYF	TGCGCCAGCAGCTTGGGACTAGCGGGGACTCAAGAGACCCAGTACTTC
TRBD1	.	TRBJ2-1	TRBV9	CASSVDPGQGERNEQFF	TGTGCCAGCAGCGTAGATCCCGGACAGGGGGAAAGAAATGAGCAGTTCTTC
TRBD1	few	TRBJ1-1	TRBV5-1	CASSGTGGLVSEAFF	TGCGCCAGCAGCGGGACAGGGGGGTTAGTAAGTGAAGCTTTCTTT
TRBD2	.	TRBJ2-3	TRBV2	CASRKLAGLGDTQYF	TGTGCCAGCAGAAAATTAGCGGGGCTGGGAGATACGCAGTATTTT
TRBD1	once	TRBJ1-3	TRBV15	CATSRAGDRSPGNTIYF	TGTGCCACCAGCAGAGCGGGGGACAGGAGCCCTGGAAACACCATATATTTT
.	.	TRBJ1-2	TRBV5-8	CASSRTGWGANYGYTF	TGTGCCAGCAGCCGGACGGGCTGGGGAGCTAACTATGGCTACACCTTC
.	.	TRBJ2-3	TRBV4-1	CASSQGSAVTDTQYF	TGCGCCAGCAGCCAAGGATCGGCGGTCACAGATACGCAGTATTTT
.	once	TRBJ2-7	TRBV19	CASSKGSGPYEQYF	TGTGCCAGTAGTAAAGGCTCCGGTCCCTACGAGCAGTACTTC
TRBD2	.	TRBJ2-7	TRBV27	CASSPRTSGSYEQYF	TGTGCCAGCAGTCCCCGGACTAGCGGGAGCTACGAGCAGTACTTC
TRBD1	.	TRBJ1-1	TRBV4-1	CASSQDPGTGITEAFF	TGCGCCAGCAGCCAAGATCCCGGGACAGGGATCACTGAAGCTTTCTTT
TRBD1	.	TRBJ2-7	TRBV6-5	CASRTGQPTYEQYF	TGTGCCAGCAGAACGGGACAGCCGACCTACGAGCAGTACTTC
.	.	TRBJ2-5	TRBV5-4	CASSSGQLETQYF	TGTGCCAGCAGTTCTGGACAGTTGGAGACCCAGTACTTC
.	.	TRBJ2-1	TRBV12-5	CASGLVITAEYNEQFF	TGTGCTAGTGGTTTGGTAATAACAGCGGAGTACAATGAGCAGTTCTTC
TRBD1	many	TRBJ1-4	TRBV11-2	CASRFGVQGRAFNEKLFF	TGTGCCAGCAGATTTGGCGTACAGGGGAGGGCTTTTAATGAAAAACTGTTTTTT
.	once	TRBJ2-2	TRBV7-2	CASTLGGPNTGELFF	TGTGCCAGCACTCTGGGGGGGCCGAACACCGGGGAGCTGTTTTTT